The 13 T cell receptor beta chains given below trace back to one sample, sequenced in a study of blood T cell repertoires in COVID-19. Data came from immunoSEQ multiplex PCR; TCRdb stores just in-frame clones and leaves some out. The top ten hold approximately 1.5% of the sample, which has about 430,000 clones, approximately 90% seen once. The source material was PBMCs or T cells enriched from blood (not recorded which). Receptors were obtained from a woman between 18 and 29 years old who had been exposed to COVID-19.

The V gene is TRBV27, the J gene TRBJ2-7, with D possibly TRBD1 on 6 matching bases. There are 14 residues in the CDR3. Germline V gene sequence: CDR1 MNHEY, CDR2 SMNVEV (reference sequence). V shed 7 bases and J shed 0 bases, with 13 bases lying between them. CDR3 in DNA: TGTGCCAGCAAGCGTCGGGACACCTCCTACGAGCAGTACTTC. Protein product: CASKRRDTSYEQYF.

This rearrangement joins TRBV5-4 to TRBJ2-2, with 9 bases aligning to TRBD1. Germline-derived CDR1 and CDR2 are SGHNT and YYREEE (reference sequence). V trimming: 0 bases; J trimming: 5 bases; junction bases outside the gene matches: 2. The CDR3 length is 15 residues. In DNA, the CDR3 is TGTGCCAGCAGCTTGGGGGACAGGGAGACCGGGGAGCTGTTTTTT. Protein product: CASSLGDRETGELFF.

The rearrangement uses TRBV11-2 and TRBJ1-1, with TRBD1 as a possible D gene (5 bases). V was pared by 3 bases and J by 4 bases, with 18 bases between. The CDR3 totals 16 residues. Germline assignment: CDR1 SGHAT and CDR2 FQNNGV. In DNA form, the CDR3 reads TGTGCCAGCAGCTTCCCCCTACCCGGCGGGGGCACTGAAGCTTTCTTT. Translation: CASSFPLPGGGTEAFF.

The chain links TRBV7-9 to TRBJ1-1; 7 bases are a match to TRBD1. Germline assignment: CDR1 SEHNR and CDR2 FQNEAQ (reference sequence). The CDR3 runs to 15 residues. Losses at the gene ends were 1 base for V and 0 bases for J; bases not matched to a gene: 2. As DNA, the CDR3 is TGTGCCAGCAGCTTAGTTCAGGGGGTGAACACTGAAGCTTTCTTT. This encodes CASSLVQGVNTEAFF.

This chain joins TRBV27 and TRBJ2-2; 7 bases map to TRBD2. The V and J ends lost 2 bases and 7 bases, in that order; junction bases with no gene match: 7. Germline loops: CDR1 MNHEY, CDR2 SMNVEV (reference sequence). This CDR3 has 15 residues. The CDR3 nucleotides are TGTGCCAGCAGTTTAGCGGGAGACGTTGGCGGGGAGCTGTTTTTT. It is translated as CASSLAGDVGGELFF.

V is TRBV27 and J is TRBJ2-7; 7 nucleotides line up with TRBD1. CDR1 and CDR2 from the germline V gene are MNHEY and SMNVEV (reference sequence). V shed 0 bases and J 6 bases; nucleotides not matched to a gene: 5. The CDR3 covers 14 residues. CDR3 in DNA: TGTGCCAGCAGTTTATCCCTGACAGGGCCCGAGCAGTACTTC. Translation: CASSLSLTGPEQYF.

CDR3 sequence: CASSFRTSGYEQYF. Written as DNA, the CDR3 is TGTGCCAGCAGCTTTAGGACTAGCGGCTACGAGCAGTACTTC. This rearrangement joins TRBV6-5 to TRBJ2-7, with 10 bases lining up with TRBD2. Germline CDR1 MNHEY, CDR2 SVGAGI. CDR3 size: 14 residues. The junction had 5 bases not matched to a gene; V was cut back by 6 bases and J by 3 bases.

The chain is built from TRBV7-2 and TRBJ1-2; D unresolved. The V gene lost 1 base and the J gene lost 5 bases, with 11 bases spanning the gap. The CDR3 runs to 14 residues. Germline V CDR1 and CDR2: SGHTA, FQGNSA. The CDR3 is CASSLVRQTYGYTF. The CDR3 region has the DNA TGTGCCAGCAGCTTAGTCCGACAAACTTATGGCTACACCTTC.

The V and J genes are TRBV19 and TRBJ1-5; D is undetermined. The germline V and J ends were trimmed by 8 bases and 0 bases, with 14 bases remaining between them. The CDR3 consists of 15 residues. The germline V gene has CDR1 LNHDA and CDR2 SQIVND (reference sequence). The CDR3 spells CASSGASYSNQPQHF. CDR3 DNA sequence: TGTGCCAGTTCCGGAGCCAGTTATAGCAATCAGCCCCAGCATTTT. Together with reference TRBV19 and TRBJ1-5, the CDR3 gives the full variable domain: DGGITQSPKYLFRKEGQNVTLSCEQNLNHDAMYWYRQDPGQGLRLIYYSQIVNDFQKGDIAEGYSVSREKKESFPLTVTSAQKNPTAFYLCASSGASYSNQPQHFGDGTRLSIL.

In its sample, this clone was seen once. V is TRBV11-1 and J is TRBJ1-6; the D is unclear. The CDR3 length is 14 residues. Germline V gene sequence: CDR1 SGHAT, CDR2 FQDESV (reference sequence). V lost 5 bases and J lost 4, with 9 bases in between. CDR3 residues: CASSPGPYNSPLHF. Written as DNA, the CDR3 is TGTGCCAGCAGCCCCGGTCCGTATAATTCACCCCTCCACTTT.

The chain carries TRBV3-1 (or the pseudogene TRBV3-2) and TRBJ1-2; 10 nucleotides align to TRBD1. Trimming cost V 3 bases and J 7 bases; bases outside gene matches: 11. Looked up from germline, CDR1 is LGHDT and CDR2 is YNNKEL (reference sequence). This CDR3 spans 16 amino acids. CDR3 in DNA: TGTGCCAGCAGCCACCTTCCGGGACAGGGGAGTACTGGCTACACCTTC. This encodes CASSHLPGQGSTGYTF.

The chain links TRBV9 to TRBJ2-1, with 10 bases matching TRBD2. Germline trimming cut 3 bases from V and 4 bases from J; bases unmatched to any gene: 4. The germline V gene encodes CDR1 SGDLS and CDR2 YYNGEE. The CDR3 consists of 15 residues. The CDR3 coding sequence is TGTGCCAGCAGCGGGGGACTAGCGCCTTACAATGAGCAGTTCTTC. This translates into CASSGGLAPYNEQFF.

The CDR3 sequence is CASSLDRGGLYNEQFF. Written as DNA, the CDR3 is TGTGCCAGCAGCTTAGACCGGGGGGGCCTTTACAATGAGCAGTTCTTC. J is TRBJ2-1 and V is TRBV11-3, with TRBD2 matching 8 bases. Germline V gives CDR1 SGHNT, CDR2 YENEEA. With 0 bases clipped from V and 4 bases from J, the junction kept 5 bases outside the gene matches. CDR3 length: 16 residues.